These T cell receptor beta chains were read from a single sample in a study of shared clonotypes between healthy human individuals. Clones were read by immunoSEQ multiplex PCR, and TCRdb kept only the in-frame ones, dropping some. The table records 2 million to 2.5 million clones, about nine tenths of them present only once. Sequences were obtained from naive CD4+ T cells from PBMCs. The origin of the receptors is a young man in good health. Some clones in this sample may be carry-over from other donors' samples. CDR3s include the opening cysteine and the closing phenylalanine or tryptophan. D genes are given only for firm matches. Clone sizes are given selectively: once, few, many, or a class where the clone is expanded.

TRBJ2-1 TRBV29-1 NA TRBD2 CSAQPGASGSLNNEQFF TGCAGCGCCCAACCCGGGGCTAGCGGGAGTCTCAACAATGAGCAGTTCTTC
TRBJ2-7 TRBV5-1 NA NA CASSLGPGKDYEQYF TGCGCCAGCAGCTTAGGACCGGGGAAAGATTACGAGCAGTACTTC
TRBJ2-7 TRBV5-1 NA NA CASSFARGYEQYF TGCGCCAGCAGCTTTGCTCGAGGCTACGAGCAGTACTTC
TRBJ2-1 TRBV2 NA NA CASSALVEQFF TGTGCCAGCAGTGCTTTGGTTGAGCAGTTCTTC
TRBJ1-1 TRBV7-2 NA NA CASSPETPVHTEAFF TGTGCCAGCAGCCCCGAGACACCCGTCCACACTGAAGCTTTCTTT
TRBJ2-7 TRBV2 once TRBD1 CASRVQGASYEQYF TGTGCCAGCAGGGTACAGGGGGCCAGCTACGAGCAGTACTTC
TRBJ2-2 TRBV5-1 NA TRBD1 CASSEDRGVFTGELFF TGCGCCAGCAGCGAGGACAGGGGAGTTTTCACCGGGGAGCTGTTTTTT
TRBJ2-5 TRBV4-1 NA TRBD1 CASSQGAGGETQYF TGCGCCAGCAGCCAAGGGGCAGGGGGCGAGACCCAGTACTTC
TRBJ1-2 TRBV28 NA NA CASSFPTRYYGYTF TGTGCCAGCAGTTTTCCAACCAGATACTATGGCTACACCTTC
TRBJ2-4 TRBV5-1 NA TRBD2 CASSFGLAGSNIQYF TGCGCCAGCAGCTTCGGACTAGCGGGATCAAACATTCAGTACTTC
TRBJ1-3 TRBV19 NA NA CASSGSFGNTIYF TGTGCCAGCTCAGGTAGTTTTGGAAACACCATATATTTT
TRBJ1-2 TRBV7-9 few NA CASTPIGGPYGYTF TGTGCCAGCACCCCAATTGGGGGACCCTATGGCTACACCTTC
TRBJ2-7 TRBV19 NA TRBD1 CASSIDHRGTGDHEQYF TGTGCCAGTAGTATAGATCATCGGGGGACAGGGGACCACGAGCAGTACTTC
TRBJ2-7 TRBV6-5 NA NA CASSLGTHSYEQYF TGTGCCAGCAGTTTGGGGACACACTCCTACGAGCAGTACTTC
TRBJ1-5 TRBV28 NA TRBD1 CASSVLFHQGDHQPQHF TGTGCCAGCAGCGTTCTCTTTCACCAGGGGGACCATCAGCCCCAGCATTTT
TRBJ2-3 TRBV2 NA TRBD1 CASRDGTAADTQYF TGTGCCAGCAGGGACGGGACAGCCGCTGATACGCAGTATTTT
TRBJ2-2 TRBV6-5 NA TRBD1 CASRRQGLDTGELFF TGTGCCAGCAGACGACAGGGTTTGGACACCGGGGAGCTGTTTTTT
TRBJ2-3 TRBV7-3 NA TRBD2 CASSLRLAGRTDTQYF TGTGCCAGCAGCTTAAGGCTAGCGGGCCGCACAGATACGCAGTATTTT
TRBJ2-7 TRBV18 NA TRBD2 CASSPASGRLDEQYF TGTGCCAGCTCACCAGCTAGCGGGAGATTGGACGAGCAGTACTTC
TRBJ2-1 TRBV28 NA TRBD2 CASTLGGTSLGEQFF TGTGCCAGCACCCTTGGGGGGACTAGTCTGGGTGAGCAGTTCTTC
TRBJ2-1 TRBV7-9 NA TRBD2 CASSLLGGGHNEQFF TGTGCCAGCAGCCTCCTGGGGGGGGGACACAATGAGCAGTTCTTC
TRBJ2-5 TRBV7-3 NA TRBD2 CASSLASGETQYF TGTGCCAGCAGCTTAGCTAGCGGAGAGACCCAGTACTTC